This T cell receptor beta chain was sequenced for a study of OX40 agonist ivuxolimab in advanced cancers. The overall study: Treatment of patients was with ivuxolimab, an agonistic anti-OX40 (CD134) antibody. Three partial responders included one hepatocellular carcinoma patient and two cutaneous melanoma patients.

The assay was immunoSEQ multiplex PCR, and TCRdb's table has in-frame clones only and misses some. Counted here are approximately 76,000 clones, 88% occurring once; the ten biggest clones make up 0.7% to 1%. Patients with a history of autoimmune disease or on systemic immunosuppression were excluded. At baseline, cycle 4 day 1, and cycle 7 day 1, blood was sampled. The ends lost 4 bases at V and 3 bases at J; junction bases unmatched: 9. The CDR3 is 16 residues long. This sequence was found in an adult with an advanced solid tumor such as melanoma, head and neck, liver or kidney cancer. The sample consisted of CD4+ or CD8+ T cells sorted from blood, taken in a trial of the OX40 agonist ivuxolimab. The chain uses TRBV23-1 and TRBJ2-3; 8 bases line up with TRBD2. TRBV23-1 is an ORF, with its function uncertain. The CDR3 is CASSPLLQRETDTQYF. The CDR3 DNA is TGCGCCAGCAGTCCTCTTCTCCAGCGGGAGACAGATACGCAGTATTTT.